Described below is a single TCR beta chain sequence and its context. The antigen is unknown. The germline gene is not matched at one end of the junction; a read error may be the cause. Other nucleotide sequences from this sample produce the same CDR3. TCRB transcripts that were expressed got sequenced, as all of the isolated RNA had been reverse transcribed. The method was immunoSEQ multiplex PCR; TCRdb's version includes in-frame clones alone and lacks a portion of them. The sample has approximately 27,000 clones; roughly half are singletons. This entry is derived from a study of beta chain features in type 1 diabetes. Across the whole study: Healthy donors and patients had similar age, gender and cell yields.

Overall study results and limits: TCRB CDR3 length was moderately but significantly reduced in all four CD4+ subsets of Type 1 diabetes patients. The study found that naive, central memory and Treg TCRB repertoires appeared more similar in patients than in healthy donors.

One heparinised draw of blood, averaging around 100 mL, came from each donor. The clonotype was recovered from a man aged 25 to 40 with type 1 diabetes. Source material: stem cell memory CD4+ T cells from blood.

In DNA form, the CDR3 reads TGTGCCTGGAGTAGGTCTGGCGGGAGGGTAAACGAGCAATACTTC. Its translation is CAWSRSGGRVNEQYF. The J gene is TRBJ2-7, the V gene TRBV30, with TRBD2 identical over 9 bases. Germline CDR1 GTSNPN, CDR2 SVGIG (reference sequence). The CDR3 consists of 15 residues. The full variable domain, in which reference TRBV30 and TRBJ2-7 provide the parts outside the CDR3, is SQTIHQWPATLVQPVGSPLSLECTVEGTSNPNLYWYRQAAGRGLQLLFYSVGIGQISSEVPQNLSASRPQDRQFILSSKKLLLSDSGFYLCAWSRSGGRVNEQYFGPGTRLTVT.